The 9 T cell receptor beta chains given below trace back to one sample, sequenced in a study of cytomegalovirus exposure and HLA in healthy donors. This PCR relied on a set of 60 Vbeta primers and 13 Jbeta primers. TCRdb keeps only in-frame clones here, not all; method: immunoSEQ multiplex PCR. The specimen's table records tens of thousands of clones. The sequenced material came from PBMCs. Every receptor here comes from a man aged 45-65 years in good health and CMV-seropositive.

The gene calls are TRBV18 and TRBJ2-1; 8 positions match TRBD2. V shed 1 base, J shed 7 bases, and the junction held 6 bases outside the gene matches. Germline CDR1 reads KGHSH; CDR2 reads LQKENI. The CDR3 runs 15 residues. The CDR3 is CASSPLSGSKNEQFF. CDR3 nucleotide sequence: TGTGCCAGCTCACCACTGAGCGGGAGTAAAAATGAGCAGTTCTTC.

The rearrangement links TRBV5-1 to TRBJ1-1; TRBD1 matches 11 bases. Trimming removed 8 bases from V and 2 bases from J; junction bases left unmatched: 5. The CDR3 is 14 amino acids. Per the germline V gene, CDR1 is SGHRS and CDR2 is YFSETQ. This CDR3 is CASAGQGANTEAFF. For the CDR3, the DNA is TGCGCCAGTGCCGGACAGGGGGCTAACACTGAAGCTTTCTTT.

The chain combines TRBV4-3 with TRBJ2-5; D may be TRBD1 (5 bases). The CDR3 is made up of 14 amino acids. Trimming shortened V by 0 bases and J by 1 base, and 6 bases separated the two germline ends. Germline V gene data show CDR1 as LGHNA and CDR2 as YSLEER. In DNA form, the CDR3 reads TGCGCCAGCAGCCAAGACAGGGTCCAAGAGACCCAGTACTTC. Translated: CASSQDRVQETQYF.

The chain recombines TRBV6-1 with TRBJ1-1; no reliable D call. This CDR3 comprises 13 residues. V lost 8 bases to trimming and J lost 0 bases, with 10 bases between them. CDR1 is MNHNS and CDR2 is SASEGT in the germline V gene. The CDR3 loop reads CASQLGVNTEAFF. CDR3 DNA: TGTGCCAGCCAACTGGGAGTGAACACTGAAGCTTTCTTT.

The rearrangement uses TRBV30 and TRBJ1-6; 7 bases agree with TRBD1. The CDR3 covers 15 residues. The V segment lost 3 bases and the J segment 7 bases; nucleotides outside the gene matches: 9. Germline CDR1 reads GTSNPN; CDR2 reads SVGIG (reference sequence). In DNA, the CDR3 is TGTGCCTGGAGAGGCAGGGGGAGCTCGAATTCACCCCTCCACTTT. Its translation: CAWRGRGSSNSPLHF.

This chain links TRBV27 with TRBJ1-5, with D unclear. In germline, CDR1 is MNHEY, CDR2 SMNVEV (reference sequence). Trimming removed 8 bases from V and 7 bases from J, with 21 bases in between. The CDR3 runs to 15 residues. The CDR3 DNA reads TGTGCCAGCCTCCCATCCGGGCCCGGAGGGCAGCCCCAGCATTTT. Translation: CASLPSGPGGQPQHF.

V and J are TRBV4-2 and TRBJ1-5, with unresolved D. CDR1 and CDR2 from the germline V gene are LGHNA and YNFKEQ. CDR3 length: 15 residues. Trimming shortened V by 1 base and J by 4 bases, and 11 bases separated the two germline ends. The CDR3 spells CASSQGAGINQPQHF. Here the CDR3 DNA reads TGTGCCAGCAGCCAAGGAGCGGGGATTAATCAGCCCCAGCATTTT.

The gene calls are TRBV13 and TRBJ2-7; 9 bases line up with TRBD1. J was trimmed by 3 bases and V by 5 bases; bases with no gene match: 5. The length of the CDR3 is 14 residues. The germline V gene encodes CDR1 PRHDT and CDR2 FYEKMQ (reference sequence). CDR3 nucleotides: TGTGCCAGCAGCAAGGGACAGGGCCACTACGAGCAGTACTTC. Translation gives CASSKGQGHYEQYF.

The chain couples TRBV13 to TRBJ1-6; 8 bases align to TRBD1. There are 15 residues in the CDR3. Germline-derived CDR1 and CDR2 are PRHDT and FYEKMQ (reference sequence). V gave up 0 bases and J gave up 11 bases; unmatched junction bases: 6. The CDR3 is CASSLGDRVSPPLHF. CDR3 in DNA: TGTGCCAGCAGCTTAGGGGACAGGGTATCTCCACCCCTCCACTTT. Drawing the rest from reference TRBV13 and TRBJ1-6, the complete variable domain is AAGVIQSPRHLIKEKRETATLKCYPIPRHDTVYWYQQGPGQDPQFLISFYEKMQSDKGSIPDRFSAQQFSDYHSELNMSSLELGDSALYFCASSLGDRVSPPLHFGNGTRLTVT.